This TCR beta chain was identified during a study of blood T cells in healthy people across ages. Sample-barcoded 5' priming and a J-beta primer mix drove a second PCR of 7 to 11 cycles. At least 2.5 million CDR3-containing paired-end reads were obtained per sample. TCRdb re-called the 5' RACE reads with MiXCR, one entry per CDR3 protein. The sample records about 1.5 million distinct CDR3 sequences, under 55% being singletons. This clonotype was obtained from a woman between 18 and 30 years old in good health. Sample: blood.

The CDR3 coding sequence is TGTGCCAGCAGAGCAGGGGGACGGGGGCAGTACTTC. Protein product: CASRAGGRGQYF. V gene TRBV12-3 or TRBV12-4 combines with J gene TRBJ2-7, with 7 nucleotides matching TRBD1. V shed 6 bases, J shed 9 bases, and the junction held 8 bases outside the gene matches. The CDR3 totals 12 residues.